These T cell receptor beta chains were read from a single sample in a study of shared clonotypes between healthy human individuals. Repertoires were generated with immunoSEQ multiplex PCR, while TCRdb's copy carries only in-frame clones and drops some. The sample records over a million clones, about 70% being singletons. The sequencing sample was made of memory CD4+ T cells sorted from blood. All receptors derive from a man younger than 35 in good health. Both conserved end residues are trimmed from each CDR3. The order of the fields is CDR3 protein, V gene.

CDR3aa: ASSLTSTDTQY
v_gene: TRBV5-4

CDR3aa: ASSTSTEKLF
v_gene: TRBV25-1

CDR3aa: ASSLDRADSPLH
v_gene: TRBV5-1

CDR3aa: ASSLVPDLTEAF
v_gene: TRBV7-9

CDR3aa: ASSLLASGGTQY
v_gene: TRBV7-2

CDR3aa: ATSRDSRSSGANVLT
v_gene: TRBV15

CDR3aa: ASSRTTQAVYGYT
v_gene: TRBV28

CDR3aa: ASSLDVTGRAF
v_gene: TRBV5-4

CDR3aa: ASSVPPTGELF
v_gene: TRBV9

CDR3aa: ATSRDPSSGNTIY
v_gene: TRBV15

CDR3aa: ASSPPRLAGEQY
v_gene: TRBV18

CDR3aa: ASSLEGHAGETQY
v_gene: TRBV7-3

CDR3aa: ASSLGRGPGNTIY
v_gene: TRBV6-5

CDR3aa: ATSRDPGDGYT
v_gene: TRBV15

CDR3aa: ASSGRGSDYGYT
v_gene: TRBV5-1

CDR3aa: ASSVNGLAGGPGELF
v_gene: TRBV9

CDR3aa: ASSLNSGQGGYEQY
v_gene: TRBV7-6

CDR3aa: ASSLAITGTAYEQY
v_gene: TRBV5-8

CDR3aa: ASSLGSVGVNTEAF
v_gene: TRBV7-8

CDR3aa: ASLGEVLSYEQY
v_gene: TRBV5-8

CDR3aa: ASSVGLSGGTQY
v_gene: TRBV9

CDR3aa: ASTPKPEGNTIY
v_gene: TRBV6-5

CDR3aa: ASRGGLAGGTGELF
v_gene: TRBV2

CDR3aa: ASSYDGKAEAF
v_gene: TRBV7-9

CDR3aa: ASSSTGDFYNEQF
v_gene: TRBV7-2

CDR3aa: AISGTGDWTEAF
v_gene: TRBV10-3

CDR3aa: ASSEEDGPNYEQY
v_gene: TRBV2

CDR3aa: ASSPGAYNEQF
v_gene: TRBV18

CDR3aa: ASRTQGANGNYGYT
v_gene: TRBV28

CDR3aa: ASTDNRRGRANEQF
v_gene: TRBV19

CDR3aa: ASSQDTASPAKNIQY
v_gene: TRBV4-1